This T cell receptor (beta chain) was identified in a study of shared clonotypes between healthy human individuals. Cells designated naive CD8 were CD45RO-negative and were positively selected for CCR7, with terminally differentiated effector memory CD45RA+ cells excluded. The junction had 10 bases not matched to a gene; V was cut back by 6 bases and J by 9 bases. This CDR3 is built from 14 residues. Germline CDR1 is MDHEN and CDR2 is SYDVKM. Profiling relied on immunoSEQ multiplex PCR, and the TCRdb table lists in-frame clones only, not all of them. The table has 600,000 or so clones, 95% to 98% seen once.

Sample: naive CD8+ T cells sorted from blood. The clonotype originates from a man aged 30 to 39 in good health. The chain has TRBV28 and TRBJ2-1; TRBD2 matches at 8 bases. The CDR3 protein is CASRLAAYTSEQFF. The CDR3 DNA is TGTGCCAGCAGACTAGCGGCCTATACAAGTGAGCAGTTCTTC.